The clone carrying this TCR beta chain occurred many times. Its antigen is unidentified. Both iRepertoire HTBI primers and Arm-PCR of CDR3 regions were used to build the TCR beta libraries. TCRdb re-analysed the multiplex PCR reads in MiXCR, keeping a single row per CDR3 protein. The repertoire holds about 420,000 distinct CDR3 sequences, with 23% as singletons. These data are taken from a study of regulatory T cells in long-lasting Graves disease. For the study at large: Disease was considered persistent Graves' disease after over 5 years of antithyroid drugs (with positive TSH receptor antibodies). Overall study results and limits: Persistent patients shared more public clonotypes (roughly 3,000) than newly diagnosed patients (about 940).

As to time point: persistent/refractory GD, antithyroid drugs over 5 years with positive TRAb. Following extraction of RNA from PBMCs, that RNA was used to make the TCR library. The authors diagnosed Graves' disease using American Thyroid Association guidelines. The CDR3 is 12 residues long. Germline V CDR1 and CDR2: GTSNPN, SVGIG (reference sequence). The V end lost 3 bases, the J end lost 7 bases, and 9 bases lay between the germline ends. The sample here was peripheral blood mononuclear cells (PBMCs), taken when the disease was refractory, from a patient treated with antithyroid drugs. The origin of this receptor is a female donor with Graves disease. This rearrangement joins TRBV30 to TRBJ1-4; D is perhaps TRBD1 (5 bases). The CDR3 spells CAWRGPVEKLFF. For the CDR3, the DNA is TGTGCCTGGAGGGGGCCTGTTGAAAAACTGTTTTTT.